What follows are 29 T cell receptor beta chains derived from one specimen sequenced in a study of T-cell memory formation after mild COVID-19. MiXCR, run by TCRdb on the 5' RACE reads, gives a single entry per CDR3 protein. Here the sample spans 350,000 to 450,000 distinct CDR3 sequences, approximately 15% being singletons. The sequenced sample was PBMCs or a T cell subset sorted from them (not recorded which). All receptors derive from a man younger than 35 who had mild COVID-19 (a few samples of this study predate the infection). Cell type and time point are not known.

The chain is built from TRBV7-9 and TRBJ1-1; D gene unclear. The CDR3 runs 14 residues. Between the trimmed V and J ends, which lost 5 bases and 5 bases, there was a span of 15 bases. In germline, CDR1 is SEHNR, CDR2 FQNEAQ (reference sequence). CDR3 loop: CASSRAQAETEAFF. The DNA of the CDR3 is TGTGCCAGCAGCCGTGCCCAAGCGGAAACTGAAGCTTTCTTT.

The chain uses TRBV5-6 and TRBJ2-2; TRBD2 matches 14 bases. The CDR3 sequence is 16 residues long. Trimming at V came to 6 bases and at J to 3 bases, leaving 4 bases not matched to a gene. Germline CDR1 and CDR2: SGHDT and YYEEEE. The CDR3 here is CASIGLAGGHTGELFF. The CDR3 DNA reads TGTGCCAGCATCGGACTAGCGGGGGGCCACACCGGGGAGCTGTTTTTT.

The CDR3 here is CASSYYLGGPESAFF. Here the CDR3 DNA reads TGTGCCAGCAGTTACTACCTGGGCGGACCCGAGTCGGCTTTCTTT. The chain uses TRBV6-2 or TRBV6-3 and TRBJ1-1; D uncertain. CDR1 MNHEY and CDR2 SVGEGT come from the germline V gene. The CDR3 has 15 amino acids. Deletions cut 1 base from V and 11 bases from J, with 20 bases between.

The rearrangement joins TRBV24-1 to TRBJ2-2, with D unresolved. CDR1 is KGHDR and CDR2 is SFDVKD in the germline V gene. CDR3 length: 13 residues. Trimming left V 6 bases short and J 4 bases short, with 8 bases between. The CDR3 is CATSLSRTGELFF. Written as DNA, the CDR3 is TGTGCCACCAGTCTATCCCGCACCGGGGAGCTGTTTTTT.

This clonotype turned up a few times. The V call is TRBV7-3, the J call TRBJ2-5; D may match TRBD1 or TRBD2 (6 bases each). The CDR3 has 15 residues. Germline V gives CDR1 SGHTA, CDR2 FQGTGA. The V end was cut by 1 base, the J end by 5 bases, with 14 bases between. CDR3 residues: CASSLKGGDWETQYF. The CDR3 nucleotides are TGTGCCAGCAGCTTAAAGGGGGGCGATTGGGAGACCCAGTACTTC.

This clonotype was seen a few times. The chain is built from TRBV20-1 and TRBJ1-2, with D perhaps matching TRBD1 (5 bases). V shed 6 bases and J shed 4 bases, with 12 bases lying between them. The CDR3 is 12 amino acids. Germline V gives CDR1 DFQATT, CDR2 SNEGSKA (reference sequence). CDR3 loop: CSASLGPYGYTF. The CDR3 nucleotides read TGCAGTGCCTCGCTGGGGCCCTATGGCTACACCTTC.

The chain uses TRBV4-2 and TRBJ1-3; D gene unclear. With 1 base removed from V and 0 bases from J, the gap between germline ends came to 10 bases. CDR3 length: 16 residues. Germline V gene sequence: CDR1 LGHNA, CDR2 YNFKEQ. This CDR3 reads CASSQGDSSSGNTIYF. CDR3 DNA sequence: TGTGCCAGCAGCCAAGGGGATAGTAGCTCTGGAAACACCATATATTTT.

The chain's CDR3 is CSVDAGQGAPYEQYF. For the CDR3, the DNA is TGCAGCGTTGACGCCGGACAGGGGGCTCCCTACGAGCAGTACTTC. J is TRBJ2-7 and V is TRBV29-1, with 11 bases fitting TRBD1. Germline V CDR1 and CDR2: SQVTM, ANQGSEA. This CDR3 spans 15 amino acids. The J segment lost 2 bases and the V segment lost 3 bases, leaving 6 bases of the junction unmatched.

CDR3 in amino acids: CASSLNPGQSTDTQYF. CDR3 bases: TGTGCCAGCAGCTTAAATCCGGGACAGAGCACAGATACGCAGTATTTT. The V gene is TRBV7-2, the J gene TRBJ2-3, with 7 bases identical to TRBD1. The CDR3 is 16 residues long. Germline V gene data show CDR1 as SGHTA and CDR2 as FQGNSA. With V trimmed by 2 bases and J by 0 bases, 5 bases remained unmatched. Full variable domain (missing parts from reference TRBV7-2 and TRBJ2-3): GAGVSQSPSNKVTEKGKDVELRCDPISGHTALYWYRQSLGQGLEFLIYFQGNSAPDKSGLPSDRFSAERTGGSVSTLTIQRTQQEDSAVYLCASSLNPGQSTDTQYFGPGTRLTVL.

This clonotype has more than one count but fewer than ten. The chain carries TRBV6-2 or TRBV6-3 and TRBJ2-1, with D possibly being TRBD1 (7 bases). The V end lost 6 bases, the J end lost 4 bases, and 16 bases lay between the germline ends. The CDR3 consists of 15 residues. Germline values: CDR1 MNHEY, CDR2 SVGEGT. The chain's CDR3 is CASSRAGQTYNEQFF. CDR3 nucleotide sequence: TGTGCCAGCAGCCGTGCGGGACAGACTTACAATGAGCAGTTCTTC.

This chain links TRBV5-1 with TRBJ2-3; D possibly uses TRBD1 or TRBD2 (5 bases each). CDR1 and CDR2 (germline): SGHRS, YFSETQ. V was shortened by 2 bases and J by 10 bases, with 14 bases between the two germline ends. CDR3 size: 13 residues. CDR3 sequence (DNA): TGCGCCAGCAGCTTAGTCCAGGGTAGCGCGCAGTATTTT. Its translation is CASSLVQGSAQYF.

V usage is TRBV7-8 and J usage is TRBJ1-5; D gene uncertain. The CDR3 is 15 amino acids. V was cut by 4 bases and J by 4 bases, with 14 bases left in between. Germline CDR1 reads SGHVS; CDR2 reads FQNEAQ. The CDR3 DNA follows: TGTGCCAGCAGCTCCTACGACCCCGGGAATCAGCCCCAGCATTTT. Protein: CASSSYDPGNQPQHF.

V and J are TRBV3-1 and TRBJ2-7; D is unclear. Trimming took 0 bases from V and 6 from J, leaving 6 bases between them. The CDR3 has 12 amino acids. Germline V CDR1 and CDR2: LGHDT, YNNKEL (reference sequence). For the CDR3, the DNA is TGTGCCAGCAGCCAAGATTGGGTCGAGCAGTACTTC. Protein: CASSQDWVEQYF.

The rearrangement links TRBV20-1 to TRBJ2-3, with 10 bases aligning to TRBD1. The CDR3 totals 15 residues. V gave up 5 bases and J gave up 3 bases; unmatched junction bases: 8. Germline lookup yields CDR1 DFQATT and CDR2 SNEGSKA (reference sequence). The DNA for the CDR3 is TGCAGTGCTCCCCCCGGGACAGGGGCAACAGATACGCAGTATTTT. This encodes CSAPPGTGATDTQYF.

Regarding this clonotype: A much larger clone is a single base away; this may be a read error. The gene calls are TRBV7-9 and TRBJ2-5; D gene unclear. The germline gives CDR1 SEHNR, CDR2 FQNEAQ (reference sequence). This CDR3 spans 10 amino acids. Trimming left V 5 bases short and J 4 bases short, with 2 bases between. CDR3 amino acids: CASSIETQYF. CDR3 coding DNA: TGTGCCAGCAGCATAGAGACCCAGTACTTC.

The gene calls are TRBV14 and TRBJ2-4; TRBD2 is a possible D gene (6 bases). The CDR3 consists of 17 residues. CDR1 and CDR2 (germline): SGHDN, FVKESK. V lost 4 bases to trimming and J lost 1 base, with 17 bases between them. The CDR3 DNA reads TGTGCCAGCAGCCGGGCGGAGGGGCCGCGGGCCAAAAACATTCAGTACTTC. Residues: CASSRAEGPRAKNIQYF.

This clonotype has a handful of counts. The gene calls are TRBV12-3 or TRBV12-4 and TRBJ1-1, with 7 positions matching TRBD1. V gave up 5 bases and J gave up 5 bases; unmatched junction bases: 11. This CDR3 region has 15 residues. This chain's CDR3 is CASSRHDRAGTEAFF. As DNA, the CDR3 is TGTGCCAGCAGTCGCCATGACAGGGCCGGGACTGAAGCTTTCTTT.

The V gene is TRBV5-1, the J gene TRBJ2-7; 12 bases agree with TRBD2. CDR3 length: 19 residues. Germline trimming cut 4 bases from V and 7 bases from J; bases unmatched to any gene: 21. Germline loops: CDR1 SGHRS, CDR2 YFSETQ. The CDR3 DNA sequence: TGCGCCAGCAGCGGGGGAGGACTAGCGGGATACAACCCTCTTGAGGAGCAGTACTTC. Encoded protein: CASSGGGLAGYNPLEEQYF.

This clonotype was seen many times. This chain links TRBV5-1 with TRBJ1-2, with D possibly being TRBD1 (5 bases). Germline-derived CDR1 and CDR2 are SGHRS and YFSETQ. V gave up 1 base and J gave up 7 bases, with 17 bases separating them. This CDR3 spans 15 amino acids. In DNA form, the CDR3 reads TGCGCCAGCAGCTTGAGGGCGGACCGGGACGGTGGCTACACCTTC. This gives the protein CASSLRADRDGGYTF.

This clonotype was counted a few times. The V and J genes are TRBV6-6 and TRBJ1-5; perhaps TRBD1 as D (5 bases). This CDR3 has 13 amino acids. The germline V and J ends were trimmed by 4 bases and 1 base, with 5 bases remaining between them. The V gene's germline CDR1 is MNHNY and CDR2 SVGAGI (reference sequence). CDR3 in DNA: TGTGCCAGCAGTTGGGGGAGCAATCAGCCCCAGCATTTT. As protein: CASSWGSNQPQHF.

This clonotype was observed a few times. The CDR3 loop reads CASGIAFEAFF. The CDR3, as DNA: TGTGCCAGCGGAATCGCATTCGAAGCTTTCTTT. This chain links TRBV7-9 with TRBJ1-1; D remains ambiguous. Trimming stripped 8 bases from V and 8 bases from J, with 12 bases between. The CDR3 loop spans 11 amino acids. Per the germline V gene, CDR1 is SEHNR and CDR2 is FQNEAQ (reference sequence).

This clonotype was picked up many times. The CDR3 DNA follows: TGTGCCAGCAGCCCCCGGGGCCTAGAGACCCAGTACTTC. Protein product: CASSPRGLETQYF. The V call is TRBV7-9, the J call TRBJ2-5; either TRBD1 or TRBD2 may fit D (5 bases each). V shed 5 bases and J shed 4 bases, with 11 bases lying between them. The CDR3 loop spans 13 amino acids. CDR1 and CDR2 (germline): SEHNR, FQNEAQ (reference sequence).

This clonotype was observed a few times. This chain uses TRBV6-5 with TRBJ2-2; 8 bases map to TRBD1. This CDR3 contains 16 residues. Germline assignment: CDR1 MNHEY and CDR2 SVGAGI. The V segment lost 5 bases and the J segment 0 bases; nucleotides outside the gene matches: 5. The CDR3 nucleotides read TGTGCCAGCAGTACCACGGGACAGGCGAACACCGGGGAGCTGTTTTTT. Translation: CASSTTGQANTGELFF.

This clonotype has only a few counts. The chain combines TRBV9 with TRBJ2-5, with a weak D call TRBD2 (6 bases). Trimming shortened V by 3 bases and J by 2 bases, and 11 bases separated the two germline ends. CDR3 length: 14 amino acids. Germline-derived CDR1 and CDR2 are SGDLS and YYNGEE. The CDR3 nucleotides read TGTGCCAGCAGCGCCGTGGGGGGACAAGAGACCCAGTACTTC. Translated, it gives CASSAVGGQETQYF. Drawing the rest from reference TRBV9 and TRBJ2-5, the complete variable domain is DSGVTQTPKHLITATGQRVTLRCSPRSGDLSVYWYQQSLDQGLQFLIQYYNGEERAKGNILERFSAQQFPDLHSELNLSSLELGDSALYFCASSAVGGQETQYFGPGTRLLVL.

This chain links TRBV9 with TRBJ2-3; 8 bases are a match to TRBD2. The length of the CDR3 is 17 residues. The V segment lost 3 bases and the J segment 0 bases; nucleotides outside the gene matches: 9. Germline values: CDR1 SGDLS, CDR2 YYNGEE. CDR3 sequence (DNA): TGTGCCAGCAGCGACGGGGGGGTCAGGGAGAGCACAGATACGCAGTATTTT. This encodes CASSDGGVRESTDTQYF.

V usage is TRBV28 and J usage is TRBJ2-7; either TRBD1 or TRBD2 may fit D (5 bases each). V lost 3 bases and J lost 6, with 12 bases in between. The germline CDR1 and CDR2 sequences are MDHEN and SYDVKM. This CDR3 contains 13 residues. The CDR3: CASSFGAGREQYV. DNA of the CDR3: TGTGCCAGCAGTTTCGGGGCAGGGCGCGAGCAGTACGTC.

J is TRBJ1-1 and V is TRBV7-2; D ambiguous. Germline assignment: CDR1 SGHTA and CDR2 FQGNSA. The CDR3 has 12 amino acids. V lost 5 bases to trimming and J lost 9 bases, with 13 bases between them. DNA of the CDR3: TGTGCCAGCAGCCGGACGGGGAATAAAGCTTTCTTT. It yields the protein CASSRTGNKAFF.

The chain links TRBV7-9 to TRBJ2-7, with 10 nucleotides matching TRBD1. In germline, CDR1 is SEHNR, CDR2 FQNEAQ (reference sequence). This CDR3 has 15 amino acids. The ends lost 5 bases at V and 5 bases at J; junction bases unmatched: 9. Here the CDR3 reads CASSPRGTGVHEQYF. The DNA of the CDR3 is TGTGCCAGCAGCCCCCGCGGGACAGGGGTCCACGAGCAGTACTTC.

This clonotype was seen at least ten times. The chain uses TRBV5-1 and TRBJ1-6; a possible D gene is TRBD1 (5 bases). Trimming stripped 0 bases from V and 0 bases from J, with 19 bases between. The CDR3 loop spans 20 amino acids. Germline V gene data show CDR1 as SGHRS and CDR2 as YFSETQ. This CDR3 reads CASSLDPGPGLSSYNSPLHF. In nucleotides, the CDR3 is TGCGCCAGCAGCTTGGATCCGGGACCAGGGTTAAGCTCCTATAATTCACCCCTCCACTTT.